This entry features one T cell receptor (beta chain) sequence. Germline V CDR1 and CDR2: SGHNT, YYREEE (reference sequence). Trimming took 4 bases from V and 4 from J; bases not matched to a gene: 7. This CDR3 spans 14 amino acids. This sample was included in a study of blood T cell repertoires in COVID-19. Study overall: COVID-19 samples from acute and convalescent phases originated in the United States, Italy and Spain.

Some clones are missing from TCRdb's copy, which holds only in-frame ones; the method was immunoSEQ multiplex PCR. The sample records roughly 250,000 clones, 81% being singletons. The specimen was peripheral blood. The chain combines TRBV5-4 with TRBJ2-7, with 8 bases aligning to TRBD2. This sequence originates from an older woman with active or convalescent COVID-19. The CDR3, as DNA: TGTGCCAGCAGCCAGGGACTAGTTGGGTACGAGCAGTACTTC. Translating gives CASSQGLVGYEQYF.